The 8 T cell receptor beta chains below were found in one sample sequenced in a study of blood T cell repertoires in COVID-19. Only in-frame clones appear in the TCRdb table, and some are missing; sequencing was by immunoSEQ multiplex PCR. The sample shows approximately 300,000 clones, roughly 86% of them seen only once. The sequenced sample was PBMCs or T cells enriched from blood (not recorded which). The receptors shown here come from a young woman who had recovered from COVID-19.

The rearrangement links TRBV7-6 to TRBJ1-2; 10 bases are shared with TRBD1. Germline values: CDR1 SGHVS, CDR2 FNYEAQ. V shed 0 bases and J 8 bases; nucleotides not matched to a gene: 6. The CDR3 is 15 amino acids. CDR3 amino acids: CASSLAGQGLLGYTF. Written as DNA, the CDR3 is TGTGCCAGCAGCTTAGCGGGACAGGGGCTTCTAGGCTACACCTTC.

The V and J genes are TRBV6-4 and TRBJ2-5, with 7 bases lining up with TRBD2. This CDR3 has 15 amino acids. Germline CDR1 reads MRHNA; CDR2 reads SNTAGT. V shed 4 bases, J shed 4 bases, and the junction held 9 bases outside the gene matches. The CDR3 DNA follows: TGTGCCAGCAGTGTGCGGGGAGGGCTCGGAGAGACCCAGTACTTC. Residues: CASSVRGGLGETQYF.

This clone has a single count. This chain connects TRBV15 to TRBJ2-1, with D tentatively TRBD2 (6 bases). V dropped 8 bases and J dropped 3 bases, with 11 bases sitting between them. CDR1 and CDR2 (germline): LNHNV, YYDKDF (reference sequence). The CDR3 is 13 amino acids. The CDR3 nucleotides read TGTGCCACCGGGACTCCCTTCTACAATGAGCAGTTCTTC. Protein: CATGTPFYNEQFF.

The genes are TRBV15 and TRBJ1-4, with D uncertain. In germline, CDR1 is LNHNV, CDR2 YYDKDF (reference sequence). V dropped 9 bases and J dropped 6 bases, with 17 bases sitting between them. The CDR3 has 14 residues. CDR3 DNA: TGTGCCACTACTAGCCAGGTAGACGATGAAAAACTGTTTTTT. The encoded protein is CATTSQVDDEKLFF.

This clone was seen just once. The V gene is TRBV15, the J gene TRBJ2-1; weak D call: TRBD1 (5 bases). The CDR3 consists of 16 residues. V gave up 3 bases and J gave up 3 bases, with 15 bases separating them. Germline V gives CDR1 LNHNV, CDR2 YYDKDF (reference sequence). CDR3 DNA sequence: TGTGCCACCAGCAGGCAGGGTACAGGCTTCTACAATGAGCAGTTCTTC. It specifies CATSRQGTGFYNEQFF.

This clone was picked up one time. V is TRBV6-5 and J is TRBJ1-1, with D unclear. The CDR3 covers 15 residues. Trimming cost V 6 bases and J 1 base, with 15 bases left between them. Germline lookup yields CDR1 MNHEY and CDR2 SVGAGI. CDR3 sequence (DNA): TGTGCCAGCAGCCCCAGCAGCGTAGGGAACACTGAAGCTTTCTTT. Its translation: CASSPSSVGNTEAFF.

In nucleotides, the CDR3 is TGTGCCAGCAGCTCGGTTAACTATGGCTACACCTTC. Translated: CASSSVNYGYTF. This chain joins TRBV7-9 and TRBJ1-2, with D unclear. The germline V and J ends were trimmed by 4 bases and 1 base, with 4 bases remaining between them. The CDR3 runs to 12 residues. CDR1 SEHNR and CDR2 FQNEAQ come from the germline V gene (reference sequence).

The genes are TRBV24-1 and TRBJ2-5; TRBD2 agrees at 12 bases. The CDR3 spans 17 residues. The V gene's germline CDR1 is KGHDR and CDR2 SFDVKD. V lost 3 bases and J lost 5; bases outside the gene matches: 9. The CDR3 DNA sequence: TGTGCCACCAGTGATCATCTAGCGGGGGGGCCGAGGGAGACCCAGTACTTC. Protein sequence: CATSDHLAGGPRETQYF.